These 20 T cell receptor beta chains were sequenced from one sample in a study of T cell responses to AZD1222 COVID-19 vaccine. TCRdb's copy holds only in-frame clones and misses some; the assay was immunoSEQ multiplex PCR. The sample has 85,000 to 120,000 clones, approximately 81% seen once. The material was peripheral blood, obtained on day 0 of AZD1222 vaccination. The receptors were gathered from an adult in good health.

This chain connects TRBV24-1 to TRBJ2-5; 7 nucleotides line up with TRBD1. This CDR3 spans 15 amino acids. CDR1 and CDR2 from the germline V gene are KGHDR and SFDVKD. With V trimmed by 1 base and J by 4 bases, 5 bases remained unmatched. CDR3 in amino acids: CATSDFSGTVETQYF. The DNA for the CDR3 is TGTGCCACCAGTGATTTTTCCGGGACAGTAGAGACCCAGTACTTC.

In nucleotides, the CDR3 is TGTGCCAGCAGCGCCAGGTCCCATAGCGGGAGAATGAACAATGAGCAGTTCTTC. It yields the protein CASSARSHSGRMNNEQFF. The chain joins TRBV7-8 to TRBJ2-1; 9 nucleotides agree with TRBD2. Trimming cost V 5 bases and J 5 bases; bases outside gene matches: 16. The germline V gene has CDR1 SGHVS and CDR2 FQNEAQ. The CDR3 is made up of 18 amino acids.

The chain uses TRBV12-5 and TRBJ2-7, with 11 bases that match TRBD1. Per the germline V gene, CDR1 is LGHNT and CDR2 is FRNRAP. The CDR3 runs to 16 residues. With 3 bases clipped from V and 3 bases from J, the junction kept 7 bases outside the gene matches. The CDR3 nucleotides are TGTGCTAGTGGTTTAAGTACCGGGACAGGGGGCTACGAGCAGTACTTC. Its protein product is CASGLSTGTGGYEQYF.

V is TRBV28 and J is TRBJ1-4; no clear D. The CDR3 contains 14 residues. Germline assignment: CDR1 MDHEN and CDR2 SYDVKM. V lost 3 bases, J lost 4 bases, and 9 bases lay in between. The CDR3 here is CASSFSGLNEKLFF. The DNA of the CDR3 is TGTGCCAGCAGTTTCTCGGGTCTTAATGAAAAACTGTTTTTT.

The chain couples TRBV11-2 to TRBJ2-5, with 7 positions matching TRBD2. CDR3 length: 13 amino acids. Trimming took 1 base from V and 7 from J; bases not matched to a gene: 3. The germline CDR1 and CDR2 sequences are SGHAT and FQNNGV. CDR3 in amino acids: CASSLGWEGTQYF. DNA of the CDR3: TGTGCCAGCAGCTTAGGGTGGGAGGGGACCCAGTACTTC.

J is TRBJ2-1 and V is TRBV15; 8 bases map to TRBD2. The trim removed 2 bases at V and 8 bases at J, leaving 8 bases unmatched. This CDR3 is built from 15 residues. CDR1 and CDR2 (germline): LNHNV, YYDKDF (reference sequence). Written as DNA, the CDR3 is TGTGCCACCAGCAGAACGGGGGGGATTGGCGATGAGCAGTTCTTC. Protein product: CATSRTGGIGDEQFF.

This chain connects TRBV5-4 to TRBJ2-2; TRBD1 matches 8 bases. The CDR3 has 16 amino acids. Germline-derived CDR1 and CDR2 are SGHNT and YYREEE (reference sequence). V shed 4 bases, J shed 6 bases, and the junction held 11 bases outside the gene matches. The CDR3 spells CASSPGAGGGPGELFF. In nucleotides, the CDR3 is TGTGCCAGCAGCCCCGGCGCAGGGGGCGGCCCCGGGGAGCTGTTTTTT.

This clone was recorded once. The rearrangement joins TRBV3-1 (or the pseudogene TRBV3-2) to TRBJ2-5, with TRBD2 matching 9 bases. Germline CDR1 and CDR2: LGHDT and YNNKEL (reference sequence). The CDR3 runs to 15 residues. V shed 4 bases and J 5 bases; nucleotides not matched to a gene: 8. The CDR3, as DNA: TGTGCCAGCAGCCCCCTCGGGACTAGCCTGGAGACCCAGTACTTC. This encodes CASSPLGTSLETQYF.

The chain couples TRBV5-6 to TRBJ2-6; 7 nucleotides agree with TRBD1. This CDR3 has 19 residues. The V segment lost 4 bases and the J segment 4 bases; nucleotides outside the gene matches: 17. Per the germline V gene, CDR1 is SGHDT and CDR2 is YYEEEE. The CDR3 bases are TGTGCCAGCAGCAAGAACCCCAGGTTAGGGGGCTCCGGGGCCAACGTCCTGACTTTC. This gives the protein CASSKNPRLGGSGANVLTF.

This clone was detected only once. The chain links TRBV5-1 to TRBJ2-3; no clear D. V was pared by 4 bases and J by 6 bases, with 18 bases between. The CDR3 consists of 15 residues. Per the germline V gene, CDR1 is SGHRS and CDR2 is YFSETQ. CDR3 coding DNA: TGCGCCAGCAGCATGGAGCTCTTGAGCATGGATACGCAGTATTTT. This gives the protein CASSMELLSMDTQYF. The full variable domain, with the rest looked up from reference TRBV5-1 and TRBJ2-3, is KAGVTQTPRYLIKTRGQQVTLSCSPISGHRSVSWYQQTPGQGLQFLFEYFSETQRNKGNFPGRFSGRQFSNSRSEMNVSTLELGDSALYLCASSMELLSMDTQYFGPGTRLTVL.

The chain couples TRBV28 to TRBJ1-4; 7 bases align to TRBD1. Germline V gene data show CDR1 as MDHEN and CDR2 as SYDVKM. With 6 bases clipped from V and 7 bases from J, the junction kept 8 bases outside the gene matches. The CDR3 runs to 14 residues. The CDR3 region is CASRRTGGGEKLFF. The CDR3 DNA is TGTGCCAGCAGAAGGACAGGTGGAGGTGAAAAACTGTTTTTT.

The genes are TRBV27 and TRBJ2-2, with 9 bases aligning to TRBD1. The CDR3 length is 14 residues. Germline V lookup: CDR1 MNHEY, CDR2 SMNVEV (reference sequence). V trimming: 5 bases; J trimming: 4 bases; junction bases outside the gene matches: 2. The CDR3 reads CASSPDRGTGELFF. In DNA, the CDR3 is TGTGCCAGCAGTCCGGACAGGGGCACCGGGGAGCTGTTTTTT.

This chain's CDR3 is CASSLGPGQGLNEQYV. In nucleotides, the CDR3 is TGTGCCAGCAGTTTGGGCCCCGGGCAGGGGCTAAACGAGCAGTACGTC. The rearrangement links TRBV28 to TRBJ2-7; TRBD1 might be the D (6 bases). The CDR3 consists of 16 residues. V lost 3 bases and J lost 5, with 20 bases in between. The germline CDR1 and CDR2 sequences are MDHEN and SYDVKM.

The rearrangement links TRBV7-2 to TRBJ2-3; 9 bases map to TRBD2. The ends lost 2 bases at V and 3 bases at J; junction bases unmatched: 6. Germline-derived CDR1 and CDR2 are SGHTA and FQGNSA. CDR3 length: 16 residues. CDR3 amino acids: CASSLKAGGPTDTQYF. CDR3 bases: TGTGCCAGCAGCTTAAAGGCGGGAGGGCCAACAGATACGCAGTATTTT. Full variable domain (remainder filled in from reference TRBV7-2 and TRBJ2-3): GAGVSQSPSNKVTEKGKDVELRCDPISGHTALYWYRQSLGQGLEFLIYFQGNSAPDKSGLPSDRFSAERTGGSVSTLTIQRTQQEDSAVYLCASSLKAGGPTDTQYFGPGTRLTVL.

The genes are TRBV2 and TRBJ2-1; 8 positions agree with TRBD1. The germline gives CDR1 SNHLY, CDR2 FYNNEI. Trimming removed 6 bases from V and 1 base from J; junction bases left unmatched: 8. This CDR3 comprises 16 residues. CDR3: CASRRGQGESYNEQFF. DNA of the CDR3: TGTGCCAGCAGGAGAGGACAGGGTGAGTCCTACAATGAGCAGTTCTTC.

This clone was seen only a few times. The chain is built from TRBV7-8 and TRBJ2-1, with D hard to call. The CDR3 loop spans 13 amino acids. Germline V gives CDR1 SGHVS, CDR2 FQNEAQ. Between the trimmed V and J ends, which lost 4 bases and 12 bases, there was a span of 16 bases. The chain's CDR3 is CASSSERLGRQFF. CDR3 in DNA: TGTGCCAGCAGCTCTGAACGCCTAGGACGGCAGTTCTTC.

The J gene is TRBJ1-1, the V gene TRBV11-2; D is perhaps TRBD1 (5 bases). The CDR3 is 13 amino acids. Germline V gene lookup returns CDR1 SGHAT and CDR2 FQNNGV. V lost 0 bases, J lost 5 bases, and 7 bases lay in between. CDR3 loop: CASSLEEGTEAFF. CDR3 nucleotide sequence: TGTGCCAGCAGCTTAGAGGAGGGGACTGAAGCTTTCTTT.

The rearrangement links TRBV20-1 to TRBJ1-2; 8 bases map to TRBD1. The V segment lost 3 bases and the J segment 7 bases; nucleotides outside the gene matches: 13. There are 15 residues in the CDR3. The germline gives CDR1 DFQATT, CDR2 SNEGSKA (reference sequence). CDR3 nucleotide sequence: TGCAGTGCTAGTACCCTAGGGACAGGTTTTAGTGGCTACACCTTC. Protein product: CSASTLGTGFSGYTF.

The chain joins TRBV19 to TRBJ2-1; D perhaps matches TRBD2 (5 bases). CDR3 length equals 16 residues. Germline V gene lookup returns CDR1 LNHDA and CDR2 SQIVND (reference sequence). V shed 6 bases and J shed 6 bases, with 21 bases lying between them. The CDR3, as DNA: TGTGCCAGTAGCCCCCGAGGGCTCCTTTTTGCCAATGAGCAGTTCTTC. Translating it yields CASSPRGLLFANEQFF.

V usage is TRBV9 and J usage is TRBJ1-2; D is unresolved. V was cut by 4 bases and J by 4 bases, with 14 bases left in between. The germline CDR1 and CDR2 sequences are SGDLS and YYNGEE. The CDR3 is made up of 14 amino acids. CDR3 loop: CASSPQHGAYGYTF. The CDR3 DNA reads as TGTGCCAGCAGCCCCCAGCACGGCGCCTATGGCTACACCTTC.